This record covers a single T cell receptor (beta chain). No antigen is known for it. Base qualities are not provided; no much larger clone lies one nucleotide away. These data belong to a study of breast tumors, draining lymph nodes, adjacent tissues (TCRdb year 2016). Study-wide context: TCR beta repertoires were compared across tumor, adjacent nontumor tissue and axillary lymph nodes obtained from breast cancer patients. In human breast cancer, the study set out to assess how tumor, surrounding tissue and draining lymph node repertoires relate to one another and whether T cells might be exchanged between them. The paper's findings and limits, for the study overall: T-cell repertoire diversity in tumors was found to be lower than in lymph nodes but higher than in nontumor tissue, and preferential V and J gene usage was observed. Rather than being directly demonstrated, the conclusion that tumor T cells originate in lymph nodes was presented as consistent with a hypothesis. Tumor and nontumor tissue repertoires were found to be significantly more similar in luminal-like than in basal-like breast cancer. The data were considered consistent with most tumor T cells being derived from the lymph node and subsequently expanding within tumor tissue.

The reads were generated on an Illumina HiSeq 2000. Multiplex PCR amplification was used to build the TCR beta chain libraries. The amplified TCR beta chain products were analyzed by high-throughput sequencing. TCRdb reprocessed the public reads (quality trimming at Q25 with fastp, clone calling with MiXCR) and kept in-frame beta chains. CDR3 protein duplicates are merged, each entry listing the most common genes and DNA. The sample table records 290,000 or so distinct CDR3 sequences; roughly 30% of these occur just once. Jointly, the top ten make up roughly 1.2% of the sample. Lymph node samples came from the axillary draining lymph nodes of breast cancer patients. The material sequenced was axillary lymph node tissue. This receptor was identified in a female donor with breast cancer. Some clones in this sample may be carry-over from other donors' samples.

The CDR3 protein sequence reads: CSARAQEQASGKETQYF. The bases are TGCAGTGCCAGGGCCCAAGAACAGGCCTCGGGGAAAGAGACCCAGTACTTC. Recombination linked TRBV20-1 to TRBJ2-5, with the D assignment possibly TRBD1 or TRBD2, given 5 matching bases for each. V is pared back by 6 bases and J by 3 bases, with 26 bases lying between the germline termini. CDR1 and CDR2 (DFQATT, SNEGSKA) derive from the germline V gene (reference sequence). The CDR3 contains 17 residues, cysteine and phenylalanine counted. The CDR3 DNA has 51 bases and is translated from base 1.